The 9 T cell receptor beta chains given below trace back to one sample, sequenced in a study of cytomegalovirus exposure and HLA in healthy donors (dated by TCRdb to between 2016 and 2019). Libraries were built with the immunoSEQ multiplex PCR assay. A mixture of 60 forward primers for TCR Vbeta segments and 13 reverse primers for TCR Jbeta segments was used in the multiplex PCR. The clones in this table, taken by TCRdb from immuneACCESS, are in-frame only. Not every clone is retained; where verified, under half of the shortfall comes from an unresolved V gene, and the cause of the rest is unknown. The sample table contains about 120,000 clones; only one count was recorded for 63% of them. About 9% of the sample rests with the top ten. Sequenced: PBMCs. These receptor sequences come from a man in his forties or fifties in good health and CMV-seropositive.

The CDR3 loop reads CASSLEFSGGSYEQYF. Here the CDR3 DNA reads TGTGCCAGCAGCTTAGAGTTTAGCGGGGGGTCCTACGAGCAGTACTTC. The chain couples TRBV7-8 to TRBJ2-7, with TRBD2 matching over 10 bases. In germline, CDR1 is SGHVS, CDR2 FQNEAQ. CDR3 length: 16 amino acids. J gave up 1 base and V 1 base, and 4 bases lay outside the gene matches.

V gene TRBV14 combines with J gene TRBJ1-2; D uncertain. The V end was cut by 1 base, the J end by 7 bases, with 10 bases between. Per the germline V gene, CDR1 is SGHDN and CDR2 is FVKESK. The CDR3 contains 13 residues. The CDR3 nucleotides are TGTGCCAGCAGCCAAGTTTCCATCAGTGGCTACACCTTC. Its protein is CASSQVSISGYTF.

J is TRBJ2-3 and V is TRBV6-5; D perhaps matches TRBD2 (5 bases). Germline V lookup: CDR1 MNHEY, CDR2 SVGAGI. This CDR3 comprises 13 residues. V shed 5 bases and J shed 10 bases, with 16 bases lying between them. CDR3 DNA sequence: TGTGCCAGCAGTACTCTCGCGGGTAGTGCGCAGTATTTT. Translation: CASSTLAGSAQYF.

The chain's CDR3 is CASSHLRGKTEAFF. CDR3 nucleotide sequence: TGCGCCAGCAGCCACCTACGGGGTAAGACTGAAGCTTTCTTT. The V gene is TRBV5-1, the J gene TRBJ1-1; D not certain. V dropped 4 bases and J dropped 5 bases, with 15 bases sitting between them. Germline-derived CDR1 and CDR2 are SGHRS and YFSETQ. The CDR3 length is 14 residues.

The chain uses TRBV9 and TRBJ2-1, with D unclear. Germline V lookup: CDR1 SGDLS, CDR2 YYNGEE. Trimming cost V 1 base and J 0 bases, with 8 bases left between them. This CDR3 is 15 amino acids long. CDR3 sequence: CASSVNPSSYNEQFF. CDR3 DNA sequence: TGTGCCAGCAGCGTAAATCCGAGCTCCTACAATGAGCAGTTCTTC. Supplemented by reference TRBV9 and TRBJ2-1, the full variable domain reads DSGVTQTPKHLITATGQRVTLRCSPRSGDLSVYWYQQSLDQGLQFLIQYYNGEERAKGNILERFSAQQFPDLHSELNLSSLELGDSALYFCASSVNPSSYNEQFFGPGTRLTVL.

This chain links TRBV6-6 with TRBJ2-1; 7 bases are shared with TRBD1. V trimming: 0 bases; J trimming: 7 bases; junction bases outside the gene matches: 0. This CDR3 is built from 13 residues. Per germline, CDR1 MNHNY and CDR2 SVGAGI (reference sequence). The CDR3 reads CASSYSQGNEQFF. The CDR3 DNA is TGTGCCAGCAGTTACTCACAGGGGAATGAGCAGTTCTTC.

This chain connects TRBV5-6 to TRBJ2-1; D ambiguous. V lost 0 bases to trimming and J lost 0 bases, with 7 bases between them. This CDR3 has 15 residues. In germline, CDR1 is SGHDT, CDR2 YYEEEE. The CDR3 coding sequence is TGTGCCAGCAGCTTGGACATCAGCTCCTACAATGAGCAGTTCTTC. The encoded protein is CASSLDISSYNEQFF.

The CDR3 here is CASSFLGGETQYF. CDR3 in DNA: TGTGCCAGCAGCTTCCTTGGGGGGGAGACCCAGTACTTC. The chain is built from TRBV5-6 and TRBJ2-5; the D gene is possibly TRBD2 (6 bases). Trimming took off 2 bases at V and 5 bases at J, with 10 bases between the two ends. The CDR3 is made up of 13 amino acids. Germline V gene lookup returns CDR1 SGHDT and CDR2 YYEEEE.

V usage is TRBV4-3 and J usage is TRBJ2-7, with TRBD1 matching over 7 bases. The CDR3 has 16 amino acids. Germline V gene lookup returns CDR1 LGHNA and CDR2 YSLEER. Unmatched junction bases numbered 8, after V lost 1 base and J lost 2 bases. CDR3 nucleotides: TGCGCCAGCAGCCAAGTAGAGGGGGCCATCGCCTACGAGCAGTACTTC. The encoded protein is CASSQVEGAIAYEQYF.